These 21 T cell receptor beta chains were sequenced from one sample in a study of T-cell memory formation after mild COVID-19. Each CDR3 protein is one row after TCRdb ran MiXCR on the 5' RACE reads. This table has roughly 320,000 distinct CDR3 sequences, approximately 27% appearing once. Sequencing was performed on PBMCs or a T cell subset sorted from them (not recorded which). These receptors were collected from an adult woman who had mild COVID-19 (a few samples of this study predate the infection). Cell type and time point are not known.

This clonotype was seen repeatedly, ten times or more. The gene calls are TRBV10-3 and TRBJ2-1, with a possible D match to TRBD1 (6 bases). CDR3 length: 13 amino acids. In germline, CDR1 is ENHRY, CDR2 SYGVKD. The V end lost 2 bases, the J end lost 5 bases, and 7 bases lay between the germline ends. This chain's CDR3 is CAISEEGDNEQFF. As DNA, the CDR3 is TGTGCCATCAGTGAGGAGGGGGACAATGAGCAGTTCTTC.

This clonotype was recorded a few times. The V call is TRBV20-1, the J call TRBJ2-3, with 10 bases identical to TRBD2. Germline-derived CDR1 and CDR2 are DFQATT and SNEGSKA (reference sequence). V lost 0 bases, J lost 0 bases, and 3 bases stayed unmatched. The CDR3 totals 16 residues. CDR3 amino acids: CSARDSGRYSTDTQYF. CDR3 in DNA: TGCAGTGCTAGAGATAGCGGGAGGTACAGCACAGATACGCAGTATTTT.

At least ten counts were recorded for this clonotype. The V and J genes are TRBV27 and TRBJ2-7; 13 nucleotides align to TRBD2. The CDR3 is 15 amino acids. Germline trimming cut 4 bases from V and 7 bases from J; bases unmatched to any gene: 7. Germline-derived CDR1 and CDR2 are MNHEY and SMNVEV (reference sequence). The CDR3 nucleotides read TGTGCCAGCAGTTCTAACCGACTAGCGGGAGGAGAGCAGTACTTC. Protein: CASSSNRLAGGEQYF.

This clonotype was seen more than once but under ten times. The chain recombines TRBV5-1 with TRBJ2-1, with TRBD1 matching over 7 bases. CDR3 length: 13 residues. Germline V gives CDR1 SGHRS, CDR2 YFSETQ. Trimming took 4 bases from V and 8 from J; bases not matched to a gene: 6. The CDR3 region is CASSRTGLDEQFF. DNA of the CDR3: TGCGCCAGCAGCAGGACAGGATTGGATGAGCAGTTCTTC.

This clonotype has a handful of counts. The CDR3 nucleotides read TGCGCCAGCAGCTATGGTAGGGGAATAGGTGAGCAGTTCTTC. Translation: CASSYGRGIGEQFF. This chain joins TRBV5-1 and TRBJ2-1; D is perhaps TRBD1 (5 bases). Trimming stripped 3 bases from V and 9 bases from J, with 16 bases between. This CDR3 contains 14 residues. The germline V gene has CDR1 SGHRS and CDR2 YFSETQ. Looking up the rest from reference TRBV5-1 and TRBJ2-1 gives the full variable domain: KAGVTQTPRYLIKTRGQQVTLSCSPISGHRSVSWYQQTPGQGLQFLFEYFSETQRNKGNFPGRFSGRQFSNSRSEMNVSTLELGDSALYLCASSYGRGIGEQFFGPGTRLTVL.

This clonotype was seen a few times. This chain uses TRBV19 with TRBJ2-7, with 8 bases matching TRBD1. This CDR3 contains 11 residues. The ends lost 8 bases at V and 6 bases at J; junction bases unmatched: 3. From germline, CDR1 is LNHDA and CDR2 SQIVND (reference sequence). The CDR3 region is CASGTGGEQYF. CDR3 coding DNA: TGTGCCAGTGGGACAGGAGGCGAGCAGTACTTC.

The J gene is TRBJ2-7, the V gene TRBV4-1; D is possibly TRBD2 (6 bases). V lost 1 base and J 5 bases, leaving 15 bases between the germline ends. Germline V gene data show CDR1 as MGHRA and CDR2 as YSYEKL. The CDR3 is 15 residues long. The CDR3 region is CASSQVRLARDEQYF. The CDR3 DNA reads TGCGCCAGCAGCCAAGTTCGGCTAGCGAGGGACGAGCAGTACTTC.

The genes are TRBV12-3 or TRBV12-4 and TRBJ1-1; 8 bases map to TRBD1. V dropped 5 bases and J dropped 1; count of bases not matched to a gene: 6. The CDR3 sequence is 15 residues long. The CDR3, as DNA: TGTGCCAGCAGTCTCCAGGGGGCGGCGAACACTGAAGCTTTCTTT. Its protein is CASSLQGAANTEAFF.

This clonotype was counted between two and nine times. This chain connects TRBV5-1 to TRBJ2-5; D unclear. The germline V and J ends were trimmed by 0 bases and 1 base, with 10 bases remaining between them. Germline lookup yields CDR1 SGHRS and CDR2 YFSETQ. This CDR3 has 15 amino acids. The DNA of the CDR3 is TGCGCCAGCAGCTTGGCTGGTATTGTCCAAGAGACCCAGTACTTC. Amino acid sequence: CASSLAGIVQETQYF.

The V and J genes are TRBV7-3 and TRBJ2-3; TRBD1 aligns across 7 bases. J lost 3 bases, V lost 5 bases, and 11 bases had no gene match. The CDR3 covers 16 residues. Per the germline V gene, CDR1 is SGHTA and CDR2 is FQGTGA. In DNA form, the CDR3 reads TGTGCCAGCAGCCAAATGACAGGGATAGGGACAGATACGCAGTATTTT. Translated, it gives CASSQMTGIGTDTQYF.

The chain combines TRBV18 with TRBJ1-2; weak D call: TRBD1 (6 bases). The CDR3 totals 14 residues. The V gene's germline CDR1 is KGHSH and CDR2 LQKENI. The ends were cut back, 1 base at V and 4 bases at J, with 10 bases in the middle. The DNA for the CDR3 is TGTGCCAGCTCACCACTGCAGGGGAGCTATGGCTACACCTTC. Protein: CASSPLQGSYGYTF. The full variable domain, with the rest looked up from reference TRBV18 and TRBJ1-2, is NAGVMQNPRHLVRRRGQEARLRCSPMKGHSHVYWYRQLPEEGLKFMVYLQKENIIDESGMPKERFSAEFPKEGPSILRIQQVVRGDSAAYFCASSPLQGSYGYTFGSGTRLTVV.

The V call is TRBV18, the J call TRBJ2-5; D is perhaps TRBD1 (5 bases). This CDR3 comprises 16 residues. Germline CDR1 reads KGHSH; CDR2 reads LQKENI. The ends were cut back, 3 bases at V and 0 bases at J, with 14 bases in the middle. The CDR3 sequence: CASSPSDTHNQETQYF. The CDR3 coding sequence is TGTGCCAGCTCACCCTCGGACACGCACAACCAAGAGACCCAGTACTTC.

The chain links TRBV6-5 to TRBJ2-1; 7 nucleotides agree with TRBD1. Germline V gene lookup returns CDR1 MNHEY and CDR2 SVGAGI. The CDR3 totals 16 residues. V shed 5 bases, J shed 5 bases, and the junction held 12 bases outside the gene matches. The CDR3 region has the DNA TGTGCCAGCAGTGACGCAGGGGGAAGTCGGGACAATGAGCAGTTCTTC. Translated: CASSDAGGSRDNEQFF.

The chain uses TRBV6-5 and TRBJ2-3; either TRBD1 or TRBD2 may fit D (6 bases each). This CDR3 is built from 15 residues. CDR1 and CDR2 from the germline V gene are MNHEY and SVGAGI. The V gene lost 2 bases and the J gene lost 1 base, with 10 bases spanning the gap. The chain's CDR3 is CASSYEGGRTDTQYF. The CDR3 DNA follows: TGTGCCAGCAGTTACGAAGGGGGGCGCACAGATACGCAGTATTTT.

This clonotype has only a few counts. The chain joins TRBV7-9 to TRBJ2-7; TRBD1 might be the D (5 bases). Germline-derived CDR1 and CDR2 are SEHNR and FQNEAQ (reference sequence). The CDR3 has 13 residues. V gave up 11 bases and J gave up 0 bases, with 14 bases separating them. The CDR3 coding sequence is TGTGCCGTCCCACAGGCCAACTCCTACGAGCAGTACTTC. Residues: CAVPQANSYEQYF.

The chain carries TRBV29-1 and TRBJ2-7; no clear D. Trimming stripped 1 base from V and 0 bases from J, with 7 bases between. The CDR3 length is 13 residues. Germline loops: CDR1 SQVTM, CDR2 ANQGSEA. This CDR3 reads CSVEGPASYEQYF. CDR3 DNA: TGCAGCGTTGAAGGACCGGCCTCCTACGAGCAGTACTTC.

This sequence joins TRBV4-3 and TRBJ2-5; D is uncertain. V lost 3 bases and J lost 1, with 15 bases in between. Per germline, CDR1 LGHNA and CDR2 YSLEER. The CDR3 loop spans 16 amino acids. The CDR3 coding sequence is TGCGCCAGCAGCCAGGCCCTGGCAGGTCTCCAAGAGACCCAGTACTTC. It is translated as CASSQALAGLQETQYF.

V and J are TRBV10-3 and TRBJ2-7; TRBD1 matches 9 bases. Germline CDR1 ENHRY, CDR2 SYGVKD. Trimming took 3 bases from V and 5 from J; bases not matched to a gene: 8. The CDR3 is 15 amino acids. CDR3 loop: CAISEEQGAVDEQYF. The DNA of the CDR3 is TGTGCCATCAGTGAAGAACAGGGGGCGGTCGACGAGCAGTACTTC.

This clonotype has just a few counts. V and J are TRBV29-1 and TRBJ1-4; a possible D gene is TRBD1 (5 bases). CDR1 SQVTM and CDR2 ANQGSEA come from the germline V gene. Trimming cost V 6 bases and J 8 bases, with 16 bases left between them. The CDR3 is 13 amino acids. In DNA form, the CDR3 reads TGCAGCGTGGAAAGAGGGGTGAAGGAAAAACTGTTTTTT. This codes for CSVERGVKEKLFF.

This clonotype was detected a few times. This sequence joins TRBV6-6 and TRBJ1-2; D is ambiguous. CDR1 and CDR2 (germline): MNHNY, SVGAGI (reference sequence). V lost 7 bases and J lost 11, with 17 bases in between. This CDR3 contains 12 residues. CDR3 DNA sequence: TGTGCCAGCACCACCCACCCCACCAATTACACCTTC. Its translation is CASTTHPTNYTF.

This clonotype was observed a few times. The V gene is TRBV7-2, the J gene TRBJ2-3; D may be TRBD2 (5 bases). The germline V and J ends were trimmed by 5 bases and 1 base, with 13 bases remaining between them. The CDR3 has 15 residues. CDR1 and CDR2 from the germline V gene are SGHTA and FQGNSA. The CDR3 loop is CASSPTRVGTDTQYF. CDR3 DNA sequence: TGTGCCAGCAGCCCCACTAGAGTTGGCACAGATACGCAGTATTTT.